Following are 19 T cell receptor beta chains from one sample sequenced in a study of cytomegalovirus exposure and HLA in healthy donors. Both 60 Vbeta primers and 13 Jbeta primers went into the PCR. The data were produced by immunoSEQ multiplex PCR, yet TCRdb's version contains in-frame clones alone and is incomplete. The sample lists roughly 100,000 clones; more than 65% were seen once. Sequenced: PBMCs. These receptors all come from a man in his forties in good health and CMV-seropositive.

In its sample, this clone was seen once. The chain joins TRBV6-5 to TRBJ2-5; 7 bases fit TRBD1. V was clipped by 6 bases and J by 2 bases; unmatched bases: 3. Germline CDR1 and CDR2: MNHEY and SVGAGI. The CDR3 covers 13 residues. CDR3 DNA sequence: TGTGCCAGCAGAACAGGGGTGCAAGAGACCCAGTACTTC. Translating gives CASRTGVQETQYF.

This chain uses TRBV9 with TRBJ2-3, with D possibly matching TRBD2 (6 bases). The V end lost 0 bases, the J end lost 7 bases, and 12 bases lay between the germline ends. This CDR3 spans 14 amino acids. Germline CDR1 and CDR2: SGDLS and YYNGEE. The CDR3 loop is CASSVGRASNTQYF. CDR3 DNA: TGTGCCAGCAGCGTAGGGAGGGCCTCAAATACGCAGTATTTT. Drawing the rest from reference TRBV9 and TRBJ2-3, the complete variable domain is DSGVTQTPKHLITATGQRVTLRCSPRSGDLSVYWYQQSLDQGLQFLIQYYNGEERAKGNILERFSAQQFPDLHSELNLSSLELGDSALYFCASSVGRASNTQYFGPGTRLTVL.

The chain recombines TRBV6-4 with TRBJ2-1; TRBD1 is a possible D gene (6 bases). With 4 bases removed from V and 10 bases from J, the gap between germline ends came to 11 bases. Germline V gives CDR1 MRHNA, CDR2 SNTAGT. This CDR3 comprises 12 residues. The CDR3 spells CASSGQGTEQFF. CDR3 nucleotide sequence: TGTGCCAGCAGTGGCCAGGGGACCGAGCAGTTCTTC.

This clone was observed once. The chain uses TRBV27 and TRBJ2-3, with D possibly matching TRBD1 (6 bases). Trimming took 5 bases from V and 0 from J, leaving 12 bases between them. CDR1 and CDR2 (germline): MNHEY, SMNVEV (reference sequence). The CDR3 has 15 amino acids. Written as DNA, the CDR3 is TGTGCCAGCAGTACCCGGACAGCTAGCACAGATACGCAGTATTTT. Protein sequence: CASSTRTASTDTQYF.

This chain links TRBV7-8 with TRBJ2-3, with D maybe TRBD2 (5 bases). Deletions cut 5 bases from V and 0 bases from J, with 15 bases between. Germline CDR1 is SGHVS and CDR2 is FQNEAQ. The CDR3 has 16 amino acids. The CDR3 region is CASSPKRDSSTDTQYF. CDR3 nucleotide sequence: TGTGCCAGCAGCCCAAAACGGGATTCGAGCACAGATACGCAGTATTTT. Full variable domain (missing parts from reference TRBV7-8 and TRBJ2-3): GAGVSQSPRYKVAKRGQDVALRCDPISGHVSLFWYQQALGQGPEFLTYFQNEAQLDKSGLPSDRFFAERPEGSVSTLKIQRTQQEDSAVYLCASSPKRDSSTDTQYFGPGTRLTVL.

This clone has only a few counts. The V gene is TRBV9, the J gene TRBJ2-5, with 10 bases identical to TRBD2. Germline V lookup: CDR1 SGDLS, CDR2 YYNGEE. CDR3 size: 17 residues. Unmatched junction bases numbered 12, after V lost 2 bases and J lost 5 bases. As DNA, the CDR3 is TGTGCCAGCAGCGTTTTCAGCGGGGGGGCAGGGATGGAGACCCAGTACTTC. Its protein is CASSVFSGGAGMETQYF. Looking up the rest from reference TRBV9 and TRBJ2-5 gives the full variable domain: DSGVTQTPKHLITATGQRVTLRCSPRSGDLSVYWYQQSLDQGLQFLIQYYNGEERAKGNILERFSAQQFPDLHSELNLSSLELGDSALYFCASSVFSGGAGMETQYFGPGTRLLVL.

The rearrangement joins TRBV4-3 to TRBJ2-2; 8 bases are a match to TRBD2. The CDR3 runs to 17 residues. The germline CDR1 and CDR2 sequences are LGHNA and YSLEER. V was pared by 1 base and J by 2 bases, with 6 bases of the junction left unmatched. The CDR3 sequence is CASSQGGAGGNTGELFF. The CDR3 DNA follows: TGCGCCAGCAGCCAAGGGGGGGCGGGGGGAAACACCGGGGAGCTGTTTTTT.

The V gene is TRBV7-3, the J gene TRBJ2-3, with D perhaps TRBD2 (5 bases). Trimming stripped 5 bases from V and 1 base from J, with 13 bases between. The CDR3 totals 15 residues. Germline CDR1 reads SGHTA; CDR2 reads FQGTGA. The chain's CDR3 is CASSRTSMGTDTQYF. The CDR3 DNA is TGTGCCAGCAGCCGTACTAGTATGGGCACAGATACGCAGTATTTT.

The chain recombines TRBV10-3 with TRBJ2-1, with 9 bases identical to TRBD2. V dropped 0 bases and J dropped 5; count of bases not matched to a gene: 8. The CDR3 runs to 17 residues. The germline gives CDR1 ENHRY, CDR2 SYGVKD. The CDR3 sequence: CAISESDLAGQNNEQFF. The CDR3 DNA reads TGTGCCATCAGTGAGTCGGACCTAGCGGGACAAAACAATGAGCAGTTCTTC.

The rearrangement joins TRBV9 to TRBJ2-1; TRBD1 matches at 7 bases. This CDR3 spans 16 amino acids. The V gene's germline CDR1 is SGDLS and CDR2 YYNGEE. V gave up 3 bases and J gave up 0 bases; unmatched junction bases: 6. The CDR3 is CASSGRQGSSYNEQFF. Written as DNA, the CDR3 is TGTGCCAGCAGCGGAAGACAGGGAAGCTCCTACAATGAGCAGTTCTTC. Complete variable domain (other parts from reference TRBV9 and TRBJ2-1): DSGVTQTPKHLITATGQRVTLRCSPRSGDLSVYWYQQSLDQGLQFLIQYYNGEERAKGNILERFSAQQFPDLHSELNLSSLELGDSALYFCASSGRQGSSYNEQFFGPGTRLTVL.

The chain employs TRBV27 and TRBJ1-2, with 9 bases lining up with TRBD1. Trimming at V came to 5 bases and at J to 7 bases, leaving 8 bases not matched to a gene. Germline CDR1 is MNHEY and CDR2 is SMNVEV (reference sequence). This CDR3 is built from 14 residues. The DNA for the CDR3 is TGTGCCAGCAGTCCTCGGACAGGGGAGGGTGGCTACACCTTC. This codes for CASSPRTGEGGYTF.

V and J are TRBV7-9 and TRBJ2-5, with TRBD2 identical over 11 bases. Trimming cost V 5 bases and J 2 bases; bases outside gene matches: 7. The CDR3 is 16 residues long. CDR1 SEHNR and CDR2 FQNEAQ come from the germline V gene (reference sequence). The chain's CDR3 is CASSPRLAGPQETQYF. CDR3 bases: TGTGCCAGCAGCCCTCGACTAGCGGGGCCTCAAGAGACCCAGTACTTC.

To note about this clone: The same CDR3 can be traced to other DNA sequences in this sample. The J gene is TRBJ2-7, the V gene TRBV19; 9 bases are shared with TRBD1. V was pared by 7 bases and J by 3 bases, with 10 bases of the junction left unmatched. The CDR3 is made up of 15 amino acids. The germline V gene has CDR1 LNHDA and CDR2 SQIVND (reference sequence). The CDR3: CASTAPGQGIYEQYF. The CDR3 nucleotides are TGTGCCAGTACCGCGCCGGGACAGGGTATCTACGAGCAGTACTTC.

CDR3 nucleotides: TGTGCCAGCACGAGTGGAGGGATCTCCTACGAGCAGTACTTC. It encodes CASTSGGISYEQYF. V is TRBV6-6 and J is TRBJ2-7; weak D call: TRBD2 (6 bases). CDR3 length equals 14 residues. The V and J ends lost 7 bases and 0 bases respectively, with 13 bases between them. Looked up from germline, CDR1 is MNHNY and CDR2 is SVGAGI (reference sequence).

The V gene is TRBV4-2, the J gene TRBJ1-5; possible D gene TRBD1, 5 bases. Germline V gene data show CDR1 as LGHNA and CDR2 as YNFKEQ. V was cut by 1 base and J by 6 bases, with 10 bases left in between. The CDR3 has 14 amino acids. This chain's CDR3 is CASSQAGLLQPQHF. The DNA for the CDR3 is TGTGCCAGCAGCCAAGCAGGGTTACTTCAGCCCCAGCATTTT.

The rearrangement uses TRBV28 and TRBJ1-1; 9 nucleotides line up with TRBD1. The CDR3 spans 15 residues. Germline CDR1 MDHEN, CDR2 SYDVKM. The J segment lost 5 bases and the V segment lost 4 bases, leaving 8 bases of the junction unmatched. CDR3 bases: TGTGCCAGCAGTTCCCCCGGGACAGGGAGAACTGAAGCTTTCTTT. This codes for CASSSPGTGRTEAFF.

This clone was seen a few times. This sample includes further DNA sequences coding for the same CDR3. This chain joins TRBV7-9 and TRBJ2-3; TRBD1 is a possible D gene (6 bases). Germline V gene lookup returns CDR1 SEHNR and CDR2 FQNEAQ (reference sequence). This CDR3 is built from 13 residues. V lost 5 bases, J lost 4 bases, and 10 bases lay in between. Here the CDR3 DNA reads TGTGCCAGCAGCCCCAGGGGTCCAGATACGCAGTATTTT. Its protein product is CASSPRGPDTQYF.

The chain employs TRBV5-4 and TRBJ2-5; 8 bases map to TRBD1. This CDR3 contains 15 residues. Germline trimming cut 4 bases from V and 3 bases from J; bases unmatched to any gene: 8. Per the germline V gene, CDR1 is SGHNT and CDR2 is YYREEE (reference sequence). CDR3 DNA sequence: TGTGCCAGCAGCCGGCCACAGGGGGTGAAAGAGACCCAGTACTTC. As protein: CASSRPQGVKETQYF.

The rearrangement links TRBV7-2 to TRBJ2-7, with a weak D call TRBD1 (8 bases). V lost 7 bases to trimming and J lost 0 bases, with 16 bases between them. Germline lookup yields CDR1 SGHTA and CDR2 FQGNSA. CDR3 size: 15 residues. CDR3 in DNA: TGTGCCAGCACTAAACAGGGGGGGAGCTCCTACGAGCAGTACTTC. This encodes CASTKQGGSSYEQYF.